One and the same sample provided the 21 T cell receptor beta chains below, sequenced in a study of shared clonotypes between healthy human individuals. Generated by immunoSEQ multiplex PCR, the TCRdb table keeps only in-frame clones and is missing some. The sample shows 2.3 million or so clones, approximately 95% of them seen only once. Sequenced material: naive CD4+ T cells from PBMCs. Subset here: CD45RA+ positively selected. Every receptor here comes from a man aged 18-30 years in good health. Some clones in this sample may be carry-over from other donors' samples.

Concerning this clone: Other DNA sequences from this sample encode an identical CDR3 as well. This chain links TRBV11-2 with TRBJ2-7; D gene ambiguous. V lost 0 bases and J lost 0, with 9 bases in between. CDR1 is SGHAT, CDR2 FQNNGV, per germline. This CDR3 is built from 15 residues. The CDR3 reads CASSLDRVPSYEQYF. In DNA form, the CDR3 reads TGTGCCAGCAGCTTAGATCGGGTGCCCTCCTACGAGCAGTACTTC.

The V and J genes are TRBV7-6 and TRBJ2-3; D assignment may be TRBD1 or TRBD2 (5 bases each). Per the germline V gene, CDR1 is SGHVS and CDR2 is FNYEAQ. V gave up 5 bases and J gave up 7 bases, with 22 bases separating them. This CDR3 spans 16 amino acids. The CDR3 spells CASSQARGRPLNTQYF. The CDR3 nucleotides read TGTGCCAGCAGCCAGGCGAGGGGACGGCCTTTGAATACGCAGTATTTT.

V usage is TRBV6-1 and J usage is TRBJ2-3; TRBD2 matches 8 bases. The V and J ends lost 1 base and 6 bases, in that order; junction bases with no gene match: 9. Per germline, CDR1 MNHNS and CDR2 SASEGT. CDR3 length: 16 amino acids. The CDR3 sequence is CASSEEGAGDRDTQYF. For the CDR3, the DNA is TGTGCCAGCAGTGAAGAAGGAGCGGGAGATCGGGATACGCAGTATTTT.

The rearrangement joins TRBV6-1 to TRBJ2-7; D is possibly TRBD1 (5 bases). V lost 6 bases and J 3 bases, leaving 15 bases between the germline ends. The CDR3 covers 14 residues. Germline CDR1 is MNHNS and CDR2 is SASEGT. The CDR3 is CASSPSGAFYEQYF. DNA of the CDR3: TGTGCCAGCAGCCCGTCTGGGGCCTTCTACGAGCAGTACTTC.

The J gene is TRBJ2-3, the V gene TRBV28; TRBD2 might be the D (7 bases). Germline loops: CDR1 MDHEN, CDR2 SYDVKM. This CDR3 has 16 residues. Between the trimmed V and J ends, which lost 5 bases and 0 bases, there was a span of 15 bases. CDR3 sequence (DNA): TGTGCCAGCAGTCGGGGGGCGGCAGATAGCACAGATACGCAGTATTTT. As protein: CASSRGAADSTDTQYF. The variable domain in full, with the rest retrieved from reference TRBV28 and TRBJ2-3, is DVKVTQSSRYLVKRTGEKVFLECVQDMDHENMFWYRQDPGLGLRLIYFSYDVKMKEKGDIPEGYSVSREKKERFSLILESASTNQTSMYLCASSRGAADSTDTQYFGPGTRLTVL.

The gene calls are TRBV27 and TRBJ1-5, with 8 bases fitting TRBD1. Germline CDR1 reads MNHEY; CDR2 reads SMNVEV (reference sequence). The CDR3 covers 16 residues. After removal of 4 bases from V and 1 base from J, the junction contained 6 bases not matched to a gene. This chain's CDR3 is CASSSTNRGSNQPQHF. CDR3 coding DNA: TGTGCCAGCAGTTCGACTAACAGGGGGAGCAATCAGCCCCAGCATTTT.

On this clone itself: This sample also contains other DNA sequences that code for the same CDR3. DNA of the CDR3: TGTGCCAGCAGTCCCAGACAGCTCTATGGCTACACCTTC. It translates to CASSPRQLYGYTF. The J gene is TRBJ1-2, the V gene TRBV28, with a possible D match to TRBD1 (5 bases). Trimming took off 5 bases at V and 4 bases at J, with 11 bases between the two ends. The CDR3 has 13 residues. Germline V CDR1 and CDR2: MDHEN, SYDVKM.

In the case of this clone: Relative to the germline gene, one junction end is altered; a read error may explain this. The V gene is TRBV2, the J gene TRBJ1-5; weak D call: TRBD1 (5 bases). Germline CDR1 and CDR2: SNHLY and FYNNEI. The CDR3 length is 13 residues. CDR3 residues: CACRVDGAQPQHF. CDR3 DNA sequence: TGTGCCTGCAGGGTTGACGGGGCTCAGCCCCAGCATTTT.

In its sample, this clone was seen once. The rearrangement joins TRBV4-1 to TRBJ1-1, with D possibly TRBD1 on 6 matching bases. CDR1 and CDR2 from the germline V gene are MGHRA and YSYEKL. The CDR3 loop spans 16 amino acids. The ends were cut back, 4 bases at V and 1 base at J, with 16 bases in the middle. The CDR3 spells CASSRGGGLGNTEAFF. The CDR3 DNA is TGCGCCAGCAGCCGAGGGGGAGGGTTAGGGAACACTGAAGCTTTCTTT.

V gene TRBV18 combines with J gene TRBJ1-2, with D tentatively TRBD1 (6 bases). Germline values: CDR1 KGHSH, CDR2 LQKENI. The length of the CDR3 is 13 residues. The V gene lost 1 base and the J gene lost 4 bases, with 7 bases spanning the gap. Written as DNA, the CDR3 is TGTGCCAGCTCACCACAGGGGGTCTATGGCTACACCTTC. It encodes CASSPQGVYGYTF.

The genes are TRBV27 and TRBJ2-2; TRBD1 or TRBD2 may be the D gene (5 bases each). V lost 6 bases and J 1 base, leaving 9 bases between the germline ends. Germline CDR1 reads MNHEY; CDR2 reads SMNVEV (reference sequence). The CDR3 is 14 residues long. The CDR3 coding sequence is TGTGCCAGCAGGGGGACGCTGAACACCGGGGAGCTGTTTTTT. Translating gives CASRGTLNTGELFF.

The genes are TRBV5-1 and TRBJ2-3, with 15 bases fitting TRBD2. The CDR3 runs to 16 residues. From germline, CDR1 is SGHRS and CDR2 YFSETQ. V shed 4 bases and J 6 bases; nucleotides not matched to a gene: 6. The CDR3 region has the DNA TGCGCCAGCAGCGCTGGACTAGCGGGAGGGGATGATACGCAGTATTTT. Its protein is CASSAGLAGGDDTQYF.

In the case of this clone: Other DNA sequences in the same sample also yield this CDR3. This chain uses TRBV7-9 with TRBJ2-7, with TRBD2 identical over 7 bases. From germline, CDR1 is SEHNR and CDR2 FQNEAQ (reference sequence). V dropped 3 bases and J dropped 2; count of bases not matched to a gene: 4. The CDR3 consists of 14 residues. CDR3 DNA sequence: TGTGCCAGCAGCTTTGGACGGGGGGCCTACGAGCAGTACTTC. Its protein is CASSFGRGAYEQYF.

This clone appeared once. This chain links TRBV5-1 with TRBJ2-3; 7 bases are shared with TRBD2. From germline, CDR1 is SGHRS and CDR2 YFSETQ. The CDR3 has 15 amino acids. Trimming cost V 0 bases and J 1 base; bases outside gene matches: 2. CDR3 sequence: CASSLGEGGTDTQYF. The CDR3 bases are TGCGCCAGCAGCTTGGGGGAGGGCGGCACAGATACGCAGTATTTT.

The sample holds one count of this clone. This chain connects TRBV28 to TRBJ2-5; D uncertain. The CDR3 totals 15 residues. Germline-derived CDR1 and CDR2 are MDHEN and SYDVKM. V lost 2 bases, J lost 1 base, and 11 bases lay in between. The CDR3 here is CASSLVAGVQETQYF. In nucleotides, the CDR3 is TGTGCCAGCAGTTTAGTGGCAGGCGTCCAAGAGACCCAGTACTTC.

The V gene is TRBV25-1, the J gene TRBJ2-2; no clear D gene. This CDR3 contains 11 residues. Per germline, CDR1 MGHDK and CDR2 SYGVNS. Trimming removed 5 bases at V and 2 bases at J, with 0 bases between. The CDR3 is CASSNTGELFF. The CDR3 nucleotides are TGTGCCAGCAGTAACACCGGGGAGCTGTTTTTT.

This clone was detected once. J is TRBJ2-1 and V is TRBV19; D gene unclear. Germline CDR1 LNHDA, CDR2 SQIVND (reference sequence). The length of the CDR3 is 13 residues. The germline V and J ends were trimmed by 9 bases and 4 bases, with 13 bases remaining between them. CDR3 protein: CASLSEFYNEQFF. CDR3 nucleotides: TGTGCCAGCCTTTCGGAGTTTTACAATGAGCAGTTCTTC.

The rearrangement joins TRBV25-1 to TRBJ2-3, with D perhaps TRBD1 (5 bases). CDR3 length equals 16 residues. In germline, CDR1 is MGHDK, CDR2 SYGVNS. Trimming removed 2 bases at V and 4 bases at J, with 16 bases between. The DNA for the CDR3 is TGTGCCAGCAGTGAAGTGAAGGGGTTTTTTTCAGATACGCAGTATTTT. It specifies CASSEVKGFFSDTQYF.

J is TRBJ2-2 and V is TRBV10-3; TRBD2 aligns across 10 bases. The CDR3 consists of 17 residues. CDR1 is ENHRY, CDR2 SYGVKD, per germline. After removal of 5 bases from V and 3 bases from J, the junction contained 9 bases not matched to a gene. The CDR3 coding sequence is TGTGCCATCAGTCCATCCCCGGGACTAGCGTACACCGGGGAGCTGTTTTTT. The encoded protein is CAISPSPGLAYTGELFF.

The chain employs TRBV28 and TRBJ1-2; the D is unclear. The germline gives CDR1 MDHEN, CDR2 SYDVKM. CDR3 size: 14 residues. Trimming stripped 6 bases from V and 7 bases from J, with 18 bases between. CDR3 amino acids: CASSPRVSAFGYTF. CDR3 sequence (DNA): TGTGCCAGCAGCCCCCGCGTGTCAGCCTTTGGCTACACCTTC.

The genes are TRBV19 and TRBJ1-3; D may be TRBD1 (5 bases). This CDR3 spans 15 amino acids. Trimming removed 8 bases at V and 0 bases at J, with 14 bases between. Germline loops: CDR1 LNHDA, CDR2 SQIVND (reference sequence). The CDR3 here is CASAWDGSSGNTIYF. CDR3 in DNA: TGTGCCAGTGCCTGGGACGGCAGCTCTGGAAACACCATATATTTT.